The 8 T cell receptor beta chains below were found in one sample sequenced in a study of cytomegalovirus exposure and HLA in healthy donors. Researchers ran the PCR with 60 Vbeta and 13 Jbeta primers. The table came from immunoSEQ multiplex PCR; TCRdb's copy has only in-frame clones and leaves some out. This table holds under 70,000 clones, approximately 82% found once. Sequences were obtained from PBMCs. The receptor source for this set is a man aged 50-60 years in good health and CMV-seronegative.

This chain's CDR3 is CASSVGTGTQYF. In DNA, the CDR3 is TGTGCCAGCAGCGTAGGTACGGGTACGCAGTATTTT. The gene calls are TRBV9 and TRBJ2-3; D gene uncertain. The germline gives CDR1 SGDLS, CDR2 YYNGEE. The V and J ends lost 0 bases and 8 bases respectively, with 7 bases between them. The length of the CDR3 is 12 residues.

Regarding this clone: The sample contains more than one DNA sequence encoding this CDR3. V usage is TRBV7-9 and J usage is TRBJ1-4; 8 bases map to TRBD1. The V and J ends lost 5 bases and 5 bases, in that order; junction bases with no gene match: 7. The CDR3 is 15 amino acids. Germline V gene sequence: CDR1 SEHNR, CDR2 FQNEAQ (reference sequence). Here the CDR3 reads CASSRGTGENEKLFF. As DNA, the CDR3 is TGTGCCAGCAGCCGCGGGACAGGCGAGAATGAAAAACTGTTTTTT.

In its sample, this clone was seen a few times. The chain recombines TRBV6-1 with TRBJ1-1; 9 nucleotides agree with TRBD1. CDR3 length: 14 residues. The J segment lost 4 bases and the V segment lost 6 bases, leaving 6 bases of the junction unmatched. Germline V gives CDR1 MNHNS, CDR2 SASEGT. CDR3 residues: CASSLQGAGTEAFF. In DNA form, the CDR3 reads TGTGCCAGCAGCCTACAGGGGGCGGGCACTGAAGCTTTCTTT.

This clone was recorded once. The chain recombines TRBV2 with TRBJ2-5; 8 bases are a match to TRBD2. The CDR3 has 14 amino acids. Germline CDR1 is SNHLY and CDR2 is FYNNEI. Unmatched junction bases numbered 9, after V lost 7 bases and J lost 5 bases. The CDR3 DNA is TGTGCCAGCACCTGGCGGGGGGAGGGGGAGACCCAGTACTTC. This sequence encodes CASTWRGEGETQYF.

CDR3 sequence: CASSPGGTGGSGANVLTF. As DNA, the CDR3 is TGTGCCAGCAGCCCAGGGGGGACAGGGGGTTCTGGGGCCAACGTCCTGACTTTC. The genes are TRBV11-1 and TRBJ2-6; 11 bases align to TRBD1. The CDR3 consists of 18 residues. Germline V gives CDR1 SGHAT, CDR2 FQDESV (reference sequence). With 5 bases clipped from V and 1 base from J, the junction kept 7 bases outside the gene matches.

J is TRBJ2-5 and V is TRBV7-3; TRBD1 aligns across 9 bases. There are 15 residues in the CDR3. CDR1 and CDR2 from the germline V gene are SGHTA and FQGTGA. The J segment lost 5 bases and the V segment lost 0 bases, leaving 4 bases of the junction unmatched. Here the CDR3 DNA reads TGTGCCAGCAGCTTAACGGGACAGGGAGGGGAGACCCAGTACTTC. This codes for CASSLTGQGGETQYF.

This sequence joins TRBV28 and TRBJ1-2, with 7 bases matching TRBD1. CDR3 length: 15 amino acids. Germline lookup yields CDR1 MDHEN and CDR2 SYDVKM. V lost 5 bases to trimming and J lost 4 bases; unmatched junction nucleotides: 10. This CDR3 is CASSPGQPNLYGYTF. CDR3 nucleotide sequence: TGTGCCAGCAGTCCGGGACAGCCGAACCTCTATGGCTACACCTTC.

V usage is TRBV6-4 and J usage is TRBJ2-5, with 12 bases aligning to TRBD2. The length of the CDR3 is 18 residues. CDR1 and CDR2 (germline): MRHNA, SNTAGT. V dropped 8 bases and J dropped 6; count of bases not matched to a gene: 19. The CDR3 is CASRLGTSGLTQPKTQYF. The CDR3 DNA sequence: TGTGCCAGCCGCCTTGGGACTAGCGGGTTAACCCAGCCAAAGACCCAGTACTTC.